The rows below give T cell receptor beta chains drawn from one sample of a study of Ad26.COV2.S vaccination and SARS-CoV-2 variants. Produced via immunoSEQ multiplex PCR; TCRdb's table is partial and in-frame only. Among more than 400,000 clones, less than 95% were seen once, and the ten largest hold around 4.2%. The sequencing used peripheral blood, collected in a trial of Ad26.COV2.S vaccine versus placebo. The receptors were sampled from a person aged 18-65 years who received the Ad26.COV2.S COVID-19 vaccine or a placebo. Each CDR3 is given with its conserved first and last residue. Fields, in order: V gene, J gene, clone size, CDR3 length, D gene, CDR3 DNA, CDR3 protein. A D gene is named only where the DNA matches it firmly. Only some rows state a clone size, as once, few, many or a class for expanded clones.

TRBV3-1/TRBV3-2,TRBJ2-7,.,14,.,TGTGCCAGCAGCTTGGGACTCTCTGGCCACGAGCAGTACTTC,CASSLGLSGHEQYF
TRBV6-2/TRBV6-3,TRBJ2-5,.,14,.,TGTGCCAGCAGTTACGTGTGGGCGGGGGAGACCCAGTACTTC,CASSYVWAGETQYF
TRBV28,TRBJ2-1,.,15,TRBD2,TGTGCCAGCAGCTCGACGGGACTAGGGATCAATGAGCAGTTCTTC,CASSSTGLGINEQFF
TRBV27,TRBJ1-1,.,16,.,TGTGCCAGCAGTTTTGGTCCAGGGCTGGCGAACACTGAAGCTTTCTTT,CASSFGPGLANTEAFF
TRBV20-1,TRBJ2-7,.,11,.,TGCAGTGCATTCAGCTCCTACGAGCAGTACTTC,CSAFSSYEQYF
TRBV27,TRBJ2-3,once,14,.,TGTGCCAGCAGCTTCACGAGGGGCACAGATACGCAGTATTTT,CASSFTRGTDTQYF
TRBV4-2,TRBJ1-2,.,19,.,TGTGCCAGCAGCCAAGATGGGAACAGGGATTTCGTGAGTAGCTATGGCTACACCTTC,CASSQDGNRDFVSSYGYTF
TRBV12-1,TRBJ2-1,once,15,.,TGTGCCAGCAGCTTTCGATTTAGACCCCTGGATGAGCAGTTCTTC,CASSFRFRPLDEQFF
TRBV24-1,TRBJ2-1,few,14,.,TGTGCCACCAGTGATTTGGGGGATTACAATGAGCAGTTCTTC,CATSDLGDYNEQFF
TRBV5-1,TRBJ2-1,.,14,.,TGCGCCAGCAGCCCCGACAGACCCTACAATGAGCAGTTCTTC,CASSPDRPYNEQFF
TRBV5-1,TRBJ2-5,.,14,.,TGCGCCAGCAGCTTGGGGGATTTCAAAGAGACCCAGTACTTC,CASSLGDFKETQYF
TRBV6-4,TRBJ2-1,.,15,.,TGTGCCAGCAGTGTAGAGTTGAGCTCCTACAATGAGCAGTTCTTC,CASSVELSSYNEQFF
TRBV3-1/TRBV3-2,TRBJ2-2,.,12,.,TGTGCCAGCAAGTCCTCATCCGGGGAGCTGTTTTTT,CASKSSSGELFF
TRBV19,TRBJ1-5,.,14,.,TGTGCCAGTAGTATCGGGCCCGGAAGTCAGCCCCAGCATTTT,CASSIGPGSQPQHF
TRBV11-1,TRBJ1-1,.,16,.,TGTGCCAGCAGCCCCAGTCGGACGACAACGAACACTGAAGCTTTCTTT,CASSPSRTTTNTEAFF
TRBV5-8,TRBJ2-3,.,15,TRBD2,TGTGCCAGCAGCGATGGACTAGCCGGCACAGATACGCAGTATTTT,CASSDGLAGTDTQYF
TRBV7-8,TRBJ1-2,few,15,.,TGTGCCAGCAGCAGGACAGCGCCAGCTAACTATGGCTACACCTTC,CASSRTAPANYGYTF
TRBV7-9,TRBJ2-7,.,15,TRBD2,TGTGCCAGCAGCTGGTGGCCTAGCGGGAGTTGGGAGCAGTACTTC,CASSWWPSGSWEQYF
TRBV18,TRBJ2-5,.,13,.,TGTGCCAGCTCACCCGCCCCACAAGAGACCCAGTACTTC,CASSPAPQETQYF
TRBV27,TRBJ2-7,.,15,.,TGTGCCAGCAGTCTACAGGGAACTTTCTCCTACGAGCAGTACTTC,CASSLQGTFSYEQYF
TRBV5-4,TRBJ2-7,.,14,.,TGTGCCAGCAGCTTGACTGGGGTCAGGGACGAGCAGTACTTC,CASSLTGVRDEQYF
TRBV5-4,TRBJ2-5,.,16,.,TGTGCCAGCAGCTACTCCCTTAGCGGAGGCGGGGAGACCCAGTACTTC,CASSYSLSGGGETQYF
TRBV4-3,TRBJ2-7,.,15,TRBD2,TGCGCCAGCAGCCAAGAAGCTAGCGGATACTACGAGCAGTACTTC,CASSQEASGYYEQYF
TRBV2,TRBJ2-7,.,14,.,TGTGCCAACATACGACGCAGGGGAATCGAGGAGCAGTACTTC,CANIRRRGIEEQYF
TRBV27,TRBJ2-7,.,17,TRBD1,TGTGCCAGCAGTTTCGCCACCTCCGGGACAGGGACCTACGAGCAGTACTTC,CASSFATSGTGTYEQYF
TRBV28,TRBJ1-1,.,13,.,TGTGCCAGCTGGAGGGGGGGGAACACTGAAGCTTTCTTT,CASWRGGNTEAFF